This T cell receptor (beta chain) was found in a study of long-term antiretroviral therapy in people with HIV (dated by TCRdb to between 2021 and 2023). General notes on the study: The earliest samples were collected roughly a decade before the 2015 WHO recommendation for immediate ART, at a time when ART was usually postponed until CD4 counts fell. From 30 adults with confirmed HIV infection, the cohort provided roughly 200 cryopreserved PBMC samples, gathered serially across a mean of approximately six years (range 1-12). Eleven of the 30 participants with HIV were female. A retrospective serial study tested whether ART initiation and durable HIV suppression were associated with changes in peripheral blood TRB repertoire composition and diversity. No cross-contamination during QIAcube processing turned up in test extractions that ran a monoclonal T-cell line alongside 33 polyclonal samples.

Details on this clone: The specificity of this receptor is unknown. No much larger clonotype is one base removed from it; base qualities were not supplied.

The immunoSEQ hsTCRB v3.0 assay was used at survey level resolution to sequence the TRB variable region. A depth of about 35,000-50,000 T-cell genomes per sample was targeted for TRB sequencing. Pooled TRB libraries were sequenced on an Illumina MiSeq with a v3 150-cycle kit. Concerning the study's data processing: Repertoire analysis was performed in R inside a reproducible Nextflow workflow that covered QC, data transformation and analysis. LymphoSeq2, an R package for AIRR-Seq data exploration, was used to implement custom analyses. After excluding several samples that yielded fewer than 5000 total TRB sequences, under 200 HIV repertoires remained for analysis. Among the roughly 180 retained HIV repertoires, approximately 59 were collected before ART initiation and roughly 130 after ART initiation. Repertoires were downsampled to 5000 TRB nucleotide sequences, and summary statistics were averaged over 100 downsampling iterations. The analysis kept only TRB sequences whose CDR3 regions were at least seven amino acids long. Two measures captured diversity: a Shannon entropy-derived clonality score and the Gini coefficient. Repertoire networks linked the top 5000 CDR3 amino acid sequences whenever two sequences differed by an edit distance of one. GLIPH2 predicted antigen specificity groups and MHC restriction for TRB CDR3 amino acid sequences. To flag known associations with CMV, EBV, HIV or tissue antigens, CDR3 amino acid sequences were compared against VDJdb and McPAS-TCR. Pre-ART, post-ART and control groups were compared with Wilcoxon signed-rank tests and Holm-Bonferroni correction. TCRdb re-hosts the immuneACCESS table, in-frame sequences only. Its copies lack some clones; in the studies checked, an unresolved V gene accounts for under half of them, and the cause for the rest is not known. V and J calls and clone size are copied from that table; D and trimming were computed from the DNA. The sample yields about 39,000 clones; approximately 87% were counted once. The ten largest clones capture under 4.5% of the sample.

The germline V gene encodes CDR1 SGDLS and CDR2 YYNGEE. Relative to germline, V is 4 bases shorter and J is 5 bases shorter, with 12 bases between their ends. The cysteine opens and the phenylalanine closes a CDR3 of 13 amino acids. Just the 39-base CDR3 DNA is kept, in frame starting at base 1. Inclusion was restricted to participants for whom at least one PBMC sample before ART initiation and at least two post-ART samples were available. Treatment was received in the United States of America by all participants with HIV. Cryopreserved samples of about 0.95-10 million PBMC were thawed and washed before DNA extraction. At the time of the earliest PBMC sample, participants with HIV were aged between 23 and 54 years. Each participant contributed PBMC samples from 1-4 timepoints before ART initiation and 2-8 timepoints after ART initiation, with a median of 7 samples. For every participant, serial HIV viral load, CD4+ T-cell count, ART history and demographic data were obtained. A Qiagen kit on a QIAcube was used to extract genomic DNA from unsorted PBMC, with samples processed in batches of 12.

General conclusions and limits of the study: Because pre-ART samples had limited cell numbers, profiling was done on unsorted PBMC rather than on sorted CD4+ and CD8+ T cells. The samples span the years 2004 to 2017, and the ART regimens used at that time may not be as effective as current regimens. Starting ART was linked to a significant rise in TRB diversity, yet even with long-term ART the diversity remained significantly lower than in transplant donor controls. No data were available on ART adherence, viral resistance or therapy changes, limiting inferences about post-ART repertoire changes. Narrower CDR3 length ranges were observed in HIV repertoires than in controls, and an antigen-experienced repertoire with only a slight naive shift after ART was suggested by the network structure. The repertoire was dominated across all time points by expanded TRB clones identified before ART initiation, although this dominance was seen to fluctuate and to decrease in many PLHIV after ART. Owing to limited PBMC availability, only the TCR beta chain was sequenced, without alpha chain pairing.

The receptor comes from a woman aged 50 to 65 with HIV. The chain is encoded by TRBV9 joined to TRBJ1-2; possibly the D gene is TRBD1, per 6 matching bases. The sample in question was unsorted PBMCs, obtained 1.2 years after starting antiretroviral therapy. The CDR3 region reads CASSYRQAYGYTF. The nucleotides are TGTGCCAGCAGCTACCGACAGGCTTATGGCTACACCTTC.